These 24 T cell receptor beta chains were all obtained from the same sample, sequenced in a study of shared clonotypes between healthy human individuals. This table comes from immunoSEQ multiplex PCR, and its TCRdb copy is limited to in-frame clones, with some not included. The top ten clones hold approximately 0.4% of a sample with more than 1.2 million clones, approximately 98.5% of them seen once. The sequencing input was naive CD4+ T cells sorted from blood. Subset: CD45RA+ positively selected. The receptors derive from a man aged 25-45 years in good health.

To note about this clone: The sample holds other DNA sequences that translate to the same CDR3. The chain couples TRBV20-1 to TRBJ1-1; TRBD1 is a possible D gene (5 bases). Germline assignment: CDR1 DFQATT and CDR2 SNEGSKA (reference sequence). V was pared by 6 bases and J by 1 base, with 6 bases between. The CDR3 extends over 11 amino acids. CDR3 bases: TGCAGTGCAAGGGGGAACACTGAAGCTTTCTTT. Protein: CSARGNTEAFF.

The chain carries TRBV5-6 and TRBJ2-1, with D perhaps assigned TRBD1 or TRBD2 (6 bases each). Germline V gene lookup returns CDR1 SGHDT and CDR2 YYEEEE. The CDR3 sequence is 18 residues long. The germline V and J ends were trimmed by 7 bases and 6 bases, with 29 bases remaining between them. As DNA, the CDR3 is TGTGCCAGCGACCTTTTAGGGGGGCCCACAAGGTCTTTCAATGAGCAGTTCTTC. Its protein is CASDLLGGPTRSFNEQFF.

The CDR3 loop reads CASSPLTGGLGYTF. The CDR3 coding sequence is TGTGCCAGCAGCCCACTGACTGGGGGCTTAGGCTACACCTTC. The V and J genes are TRBV7-9 and TRBJ1-2, with D possibly being TRBD1 (6 bases). The CDR3 covers 14 residues. V dropped 5 bases and J dropped 8 bases, with 18 bases sitting between them. CDR1 is SEHNR and CDR2 is FQNEAQ in the germline V gene (reference sequence). The whole variable domain, filled in from reference TRBV7-9 and TRBJ1-2, reads DTGVSQNPRHKITKRGQNVTFRCDPISEHNRLYWYRQTLGQGPEFLTYFQNEAQLEKSRLLSDRFSAERPKGSFSTLEIQRTEQGDSAMYLCASSPLTGGLGYTFGSGTRLTVV.

Concerning this clone: The identical CDR3 is also encoded by other nucleotide sequences in the sample. CDR3 protein: CASSLAGIETQYF. CDR3 coding DNA: TGCGCCAGCAGCTTGGCGGGGATAGAGACCCAGTACTTC. The chain couples TRBV5-1 to TRBJ2-5; the D gene is possibly TRBD2 (5 bases). CDR3 size: 13 residues. The V and J ends lost 0 bases and 4 bases respectively, with 7 bases between them. Germline V gene data show CDR1 as SGHRS and CDR2 as YFSETQ.

The chain employs TRBV9 and TRBJ2-2, with a weak D call TRBD1 (5 bases). V lost 4 bases and J 7 bases, leaving 17 bases between the germline ends. The length of the CDR3 is 15 residues. CDR1 is SGDLS, CDR2 YYNGEE, per germline. CDR3 protein: CASSPNEGAVGELFF. The CDR3 coding sequence is TGTGCCAGCAGCCCGAACGAAGGGGCCGTCGGGGAGCTGTTTTTT.

The V gene is TRBV7-9, the J gene TRBJ2-1; 7 bases are shared with TRBD2. This CDR3 is 15 amino acids long. V lost 6 bases, J lost 3 bases, and 8 bases stayed unmatched. Germline V gives CDR1 SEHNR, CDR2 FQNEAQ (reference sequence). For the CDR3, the DNA is TGTGCCAGCAGTCTAAGCGGGGCCCTCTACAATGAGCAGTTCTTC. It encodes CASSLSGALYNEQFF. The entire variable domain, with the rest obtained from reference TRBV7-9 and TRBJ2-1, is as follows: DTGVSQNPRHKITKRGQNVTFRCDPISEHNRLYWYRQTLGQGPEFLTYFQNEAQLEKSRLLSDRFSAERPKGSFSTLEIQRTEQGDSAMYLCASSLSGALYNEQFFGPGTRLTVL.

V is TRBV6-6 and J is TRBJ1-5, with 8 bases fitting TRBD1. With 1 base clipped from V and 4 bases from J, the junction kept 3 bases outside the gene matches. This CDR3 region has 15 residues. Germline V gene data show CDR1 as MNHNY and CDR2 as SVGAGI (reference sequence). CDR3 nucleotides: TGTGCCAGCAGTTACTTACAGGGGGGGAATCAGCCCCAGCATTTT. This encodes CASSYLQGGNQPQHF.

The chain joins TRBV7-2 to TRBJ2-3; 7 bases match TRBD1. The CDR3 is 15 amino acids. From germline, CDR1 is SGHTA and CDR2 FQGNSA. J gave up 9 bases and V 5 bases, and 14 bases lay outside the gene matches. The CDR3 spells CASSPRGRLIGTQYF. DNA for the CDR3: TGTGCCAGCAGCCCGAGGGGGCGGCTAATTGGCACGCAGTATTTT.

V usage is TRBV11-3 and J usage is TRBJ2-2; unclear D gene. The V end was cut by 3 bases, the J end by 5 bases, with 7 bases between. Germline V gives CDR1 SGHNT, CDR2 YENEEA. The CDR3 contains 13 residues. In DNA, the CDR3 is TGTGCCAGCAGCTTCGCAGCTACCGGGGAGCTGTTTTTT. Protein product: CASSFAATGELFF. Full variable domain (remainder filled in from reference TRBV11-3 and TRBJ2-2): EAGVVQSPRYKIIEKKQPVAFWCNPISGHNTLYWYLQNLGQGPELLIRYENEEAVDDSQLPKDRFSAERLKGVDSTLKIQPAELGDSAVYLCASSFAATGELFFGEGSRLTVL.

This sequence joins TRBV6-5 and TRBJ1-5; D gene unclear. V was pared by 2 bases and J by 4 bases, with 6 bases between. This CDR3 has 13 amino acids. In germline, CDR1 is MNHEY, CDR2 SVGAGI. For the CDR3, the DNA is TGTGCCAGCAGTTACCTACGAAATCAGCCCCAGCATTTT. Translation gives CASSYLRNQPQHF.

This clone was observed a single time. The rearrangement joins TRBV10-3 to TRBJ2-7, with D tentatively TRBD1 (5 bases). Looked up from germline, CDR1 is ENHRY and CDR2 is SYGVKD. The V gene lost 2 bases and the J gene lost 2 bases, with 7 bases spanning the gap. The CDR3 contains 13 residues. The CDR3 coding sequence is TGTGCCATCAGTGAGGGGGCGCCCTACGAGCAGTACTTC. Protein product: CAISEGAPYEQYF.

The rearrangement joins TRBV19 to TRBJ2-1; D not resolved. The germline CDR1 and CDR2 sequences are LNHDA and SQIVND (reference sequence). The CDR3 is 17 amino acids. With 4 bases removed from V and 0 bases from J, the gap between germline ends came to 16 bases. CDR3 protein: CASSSFPSSFSYNEQFF. The CDR3, as DNA: TGTGCCAGTAGTAGTTTCCCCTCCAGTTTCTCCTACAATGAGCAGTTCTTC.

This chain connects TRBV5-1 to TRBJ2-6; TRBD1 matches at 7 bases. This CDR3 region has 17 residues. Germline assignment: CDR1 SGHRS and CDR2 YFSETQ. The V segment lost 4 bases and the J segment 0 bases; nucleotides outside the gene matches: 7. CDR3 sequence reads: CASSPTGDHSGANVLTF. The CDR3 DNA reads TGCGCCAGCAGCCCCACAGGGGACCACTCTGGGGCCAACGTCCTGACTTTC.

Of note for this clone: In the same sample, other DNA sequences code for this CDR3. This chain links TRBV5-1 with TRBJ1-1, with 11 positions matching TRBD1. The junction had 6 bases not matched to a gene; V was cut back by 5 bases and J by 0 bases. Germline CDR1 SGHRS, CDR2 YFSETQ. CDR3 size: 16 residues. The CDR3 here is CASRTGTGGMNTEAFF. For the CDR3, the DNA is TGCGCCAGCAGAACCGGGACAGGGGGAATGAACACTGAAGCTTTCTTT. The whole variable domain, filled in from reference TRBV5-1 and TRBJ1-1, reads KAGVTQTPRYLIKTRGQQVTLSCSPISGHRSVSWYQQTPGQGLQFLFEYFSETQRNKGNFPGRFSGRQFSNSRSEMNVSTLELGDSALYLCASRTGTGGMNTEAFFGQGTRLTVV.

The chain has TRBV5-1 and TRBJ2-1, with TRBD1 identical over 9 bases. The germline CDR1 and CDR2 sequences are SGHRS and YFSETQ. The V and J ends lost 4 bases and 6 bases, in that order; junction bases with no gene match: 8. The CDR3 contains 15 residues. The CDR3 sequence is CASSRDRVTGNEQFF. The CDR3 nucleotides read TGCGCCAGCAGCCGGGACAGGGTCACGGGCAATGAGCAGTTCTTC.

This chain joins TRBV4-2 and TRBJ2-3; D is possibly TRBD1 or TRBD2 (5 bases each). CDR1 is LGHNA and CDR2 is YNFKEQ in the germline V gene. The CDR3 covers 17 residues. Trimming pared 4 bases from V and 0 bases from J, leaving 17 bases between. The CDR3 coding sequence is TGTGCCAGCAGCCTGCCTATTGGCAGGGAGAGCACAGATACGCAGTATTTT. This encodes CASSLPIGRESTDTQYF.

This clone was detected once. This rearrangement joins TRBV10-3 to TRBJ1-2, with 7 bases matching TRBD1. CDR1 ENHRY and CDR2 SYGVKD come from the germline V gene. This CDR3 is built from 12 residues. Germline trimming cut 10 bases from V and 8 bases from J; bases unmatched to any gene: 10. The CDR3 DNA is TGTGCCACCAGACAGGGCGATTGGGGCTACACCTTC. Its protein is CATRQGDWGYTF.

This sequence joins TRBV29-1 and TRBJ2-5, with TRBD1 as a possible D gene (6 bases). The CDR3 sequence is 13 residues long. Trimming shortened V by 6 bases and J by 0 bases, and 11 bases separated the two germline ends. CDR1 and CDR2 from the germline V gene are SQVTM and ANQGSEA. The CDR3 DNA sequence: TGCAGCGTGTTGGGACAATACCAAGAGACCCAGTACTTC. Encoded protein: CSVLGQYQETQYF.

The J gene is TRBJ2-1, the V gene TRBV7-9; TRBD2 matches at 9 bases. The V gene's germline CDR1 is SEHNR and CDR2 FQNEAQ (reference sequence). Losses at the gene ends were 5 bases for V and 2 bases for J; bases not matched to a gene: 13. The CDR3 has 18 amino acids. This CDR3 reads CASSQAGGGRGAYNEQFF. The CDR3 nucleotides are TGTGCCAGCAGCCAGGCGGGTGGCGGGAGGGGAGCCTACAATGAGCAGTTCTTC.

The V and J genes are TRBV6-1 and TRBJ2-1, with 7 bases identical to TRBD1. CDR1 and CDR2 (germline): MNHNS, SASEGT. The ends lost 2 bases at V and 2 bases at J; junction bases unmatched: 9. This CDR3 contains 17 residues. The DNA for the CDR3 is TGTGCCAGCAGTGAAAACTTGGGACAGTTTCCCTACAATGAGCAGTTCTTC. Amino acid sequence: CASSENLGQFPYNEQFF.

J is TRBJ1-5 and V is TRBV18; no clear D gene. This CDR3 comprises 17 residues. Germline V CDR1 and CDR2: KGHSH, LQKENI. V gave up 6 bases and J gave up 2 bases, with 20 bases separating them. The CDR3 DNA reads as TGTGCCAGCTCCCGGTCACCTCAACTGAGGGGCAATCAGCCCCAGCATTTT. As protein: CASSRSPQLRGNQPQHF.

The chain employs TRBV28 and TRBJ1-2, with 7 bases identical to TRBD1. Germline loops: CDR1 MDHEN, CDR2 SYDVKM. V was pared by 5 bases and J by 4 bases, with 13 bases of the junction left unmatched. The CDR3 sequence is 16 residues long. The CDR3 protein is CASSVNRGRGLYGYTF. The DNA of the CDR3 is TGTGCCAGCAGTGTCAATAGGGGGCGAGGGCTCTATGGCTACACCTTC.

The CDR3 DNA reads as TGTGCCAGCAGCTTAGCGCGGGGCAATGAGCAGTTCTTC. It translates to CASSLARGNEQFF. The chain has TRBV11-1 and TRBJ2-1; TRBD2 might be the D (6 bases). CDR3 length: 13 amino acids. V gave up 0 bases and J gave up 6 bases, with 6 bases separating them. Looked up from germline, CDR1 is SGHAT and CDR2 is FQDESV (reference sequence).

The chain employs TRBV2 and TRBJ2-7; D is unclear. This CDR3 has 11 amino acids. Germline-derived CDR1 and CDR2 are SNHLY and FYNNEI. V was cut by 10 bases and J by 1 base, with 8 bases left in between. CDR3 protein: CATVRSYEQYF. The CDR3 region has the DNA TGTGCCACCGTACGGTCCTACGAGCAGTACTTC. Full variable domain (outside the CDR3, taken from reference TRBV2 and TRBJ2-7): EPEVTQTPSHQVTQMGQEVILRCVPISNHLYFYWYRQILGQKVEFLVSFYNNEISEKSEIFDDQFSVERPDGSNFTLKIRSTKLEDSAMYFCATVRSYEQYFGPGTRLTVT.